Presented here are 26 T cell receptor beta chains from one specimen sequenced in a study of regulatory T cells in long-lasting Graves disease. Time point reported: newly diagnosed GD, antithyroid drugs for less than 3 months. Isolated PBMC RNA provided the starting material for the TCR library. Arm-PCR of CDR3 regions and iRepertoire HTBI primers were used to build TCR beta libraries. TCRdb re-analysed the multiplex PCR reads in MiXCR, keeping a single row per CDR3 protein. This table holds 500,000 or so distinct CDR3 sequences, around 16% found once. These data were likewise used in another study, on T cells in Graves' hyperthyroidism and ophthalmopathy.

The sequences come from peripheral blood mononuclear cells (PBMCs), collected at new diagnosis, from a patient treated with antithyroid drugs. These receptors came from a man aged 40-50 years with Graves disease.

The CDR3 DNA reads TGTGCCACCAGTGACTCCCCGGGACAGGGTACCGGGGCCAACGTCCTGACTTTC. It codes for CATSDSPGQGTGANVLTF. This chain uses TRBV24-1 with TRBJ2-6, with TRBD1 matching over 9 bases. The CDR3 sequence is 18 residues long. Germline V gene lookup returns CDR1 KGHDR and CDR2 SFDVKD. Trimming cost V 4 bases and J 4 bases; bases outside gene matches: 10.

This clonotype was counted ten times or more. In DNA form, the CDR3 reads TGCAGTGCCATTGACAGGCGGAGTTGGAATTCACCCCTCCACTTT. It specifies CSAIDRRSWNSPLHF. The V gene is TRBV20-1, the J gene TRBJ1-6; D is perhaps TRBD1 (6 bases). The V end was cut by 6 bases, the J end by 7 bases, with 19 bases between. This CDR3 spans 15 amino acids. Germline V CDR1 and CDR2: DFQATT, SNEGSKA (reference sequence).

The chain links TRBV9 to TRBJ2-5, with D hard to call. V was trimmed by 0 bases and J by 4 bases, leaving 7 bases between them. CDR3 length: 13 residues. Germline V gene data show CDR1 as SGDLS and CDR2 as YYNGEE. The CDR3 nucleotides read TGTGCCAGCAGCGTAGGAAACCTAGAGACCCAGTACTTC. It codes for CASSVGNLETQYF.

In its sample, this clonotype was seen many times. The chain combines TRBV28 with TRBJ1-4, with a possible D match to TRBD1 (5 bases). The CDR3 runs 19 residues. Trimming removed 5 bases from V and 0 bases from J, with 22 bases in between. Germline-derived CDR1 and CDR2 are MDHEN and SYDVKM. The CDR3 here is CASSPYVGRAKATNEKLFF. DNA for the CDR3: TGTGCCAGCAGTCCCTATGTGGGACGGGCTAAGGCAACTAATGAAAAACTGTTTTTT.

This clonotype was picked up many times. This chain joins TRBV3-1 and TRBJ2-3, with TRBD2 identical over 7 bases. Germline V lookup: CDR1 LGHDT, CDR2 YNNKEL (reference sequence). V shed 1 base and J 2 bases; nucleotides not matched to a gene: 9. The CDR3 is 17 residues long. For the CDR3, the DNA is TGTGCCAGCAGCCAAGGGACCAGAGGGAGGGACACAGATACGCAGTATTTT. Translated: CASSQGTRGRDTDTQYF.

This clonotype was seen many times. The rearrangement uses TRBV7-8 and TRBJ2-7; either TRBD1 or TRBD2 may fit D (5 bases each). Germline V gene lookup returns CDR1 SGHVS and CDR2 FQNEAQ. The CDR3 has 16 amino acids. The V and J ends lost 5 bases and 5 bases respectively, with 22 bases between them. The CDR3 here is CASSPPRGRGRHEQYF. The DNA for the CDR3 is TGTGCCAGCAGCCCCCCCCGGGGAAGGGGCCGCCACGAGCAGTACTTC.

This clonotype was counted ten times or more. The gene calls are TRBV6-2 or TRBV6-3 and TRBJ2-1, with a possible D match to TRBD2 (5 bases). The CDR3 loop spans 15 amino acids. V dropped 4 bases and J dropped 6 bases, with 16 bases sitting between them. The germline gives CDR1 MNHEY, CDR2 SVGEGT. Here the CDR3 DNA reads TGTGCCAGCAGTTTAGGTCCTGGGGAGAGCAATGAGCAGTTCTTC. As protein: CASSLGPGESNEQFF.

J is TRBJ2-7 and V is TRBV10-3, with 10 bases lining up with TRBD1. The CDR3 contains 12 residues. Germline-derived CDR1 and CDR2 are ENHRY and SYGVKD. Written as DNA, the CDR3 is TGTGGCAGCGGGACAGGGGTCCACGAGCAGTACTTC. This gives the protein CGSGTGVHEQYF.

In this sample, this clonotype turned up a few times. The rearrangement uses TRBV24-1 and TRBJ2-3; weak D call: TRBD2 (5 bases). This CDR3 region has 15 residues. The V end lost 5 bases, the J end lost 6 bases, and 17 bases lay between the germline ends. Germline V CDR1 and CDR2: KGHDR, SFDVKD. In DNA form, the CDR3 reads TGTGCCACCAGTGCTCCAGCGGATCTCCTCGATACGCAGTATTTT. Its protein is CATSAPADLLDTQYF.

On this clonotype itself: This may be a read error, as it is one base from a much larger clone. The CDR3 does not close with the conserved phenylalanine or tryptophan, likely indicating a read error. The chain links TRBV30 to TRBJ1-5, with 7 bases lining up with TRBD1. J gave up 0 bases and V 2 bases, and 4 bases lay outside the gene matches. CDR1 is GTSNPN, CDR2 SVGIG, per germline (reference sequence). The CDR3 totals 15 residues. CDR3 sequence (DNA): TGTGCCTGGAGTACGGGACAGCATAGCAATCAGCCCCAGCATTTA. This gives the protein CAWSTGQHSNQPQHL.

This clonotype has more than one count but fewer than ten. This chain uses TRBV3-1 with TRBJ1-6; maybe TRBD1 (6 bases). Trimming removed 0 bases from V and 14 bases from J, with 17 bases in between. CDR3 length equals 15 residues. Germline CDR1 is LGHDT and CDR2 is YNNKEL (reference sequence). The chain's CDR3 is CASSQDTGGANTLHF. The CDR3 DNA is TGTGCCAGCAGCCAAGATACGGGGGGGGCTAATACCCTCCACTTT.

The rearrangement links TRBV12-3 or TRBV12-4 to TRBJ2-2; 7 bases fit TRBD1. The CDR3 has 15 residues. Trimming removed 6 bases from V and 1 base from J; junction bases left unmatched: 5. CDR3 in DNA: TGTGCCAGCAGACCGGACAGGATGAACACCGGGGAGCTGTTTTTT. Translated, it gives CASRPDRMNTGELFF.

In this sample, this clonotype turned up many times. This sequence joins TRBV7-9 and TRBJ2-1; D is possibly TRBD2 (6 bases). The CDR3 has 15 residues. Per germline, CDR1 SEHNR and CDR2 FQNEAQ (reference sequence). V lost 5 bases and J lost 14, with 25 bases in between. DNA for the CDR3: TGTGCCAGCAGCCTAGTGGACTATAAAGCTCCTAGGGAGTTCTTC. The encoded protein is CASSLVDYKAPREFF.

In this sample, this clonotype turned up many times. V and J are TRBV28 and TRBJ2-5; 10 bases map to TRBD1. V dropped 2 bases and J dropped 3; count of bases not matched to a gene: 6. This CDR3 has 16 residues. Germline CDR1 reads MDHEN; CDR2 reads SYDVKM. The CDR3 is CASSLPGQGREETQYF. The CDR3 coding sequence is TGTGCCAGCAGTTTACCGGGACAGGGGCGGGAAGAGACCCAGTACTTC.

Many counts were recorded for this clonotype. The chain uses TRBV5-1 and TRBJ1-2, with a tentative D call TRBD1 (5 bases). Trimming took 5 bases from V and 0 from J, leaving 8 bases between them. The CDR3 loop spans 13 amino acids. Germline CDR1 is SGHRS and CDR2 is YFSETQ. CDR3 amino acids: CASSLTANYGYTF. The CDR3 bases are TGCGCCAGCAGTTTGACAGCTAACTATGGCTACACCTTC.

Of note for this clonotype: Since no conserved phenylalanine or tryptophan closes the CDR3, a read error is the likely cause. The limits of the CDR3 on the DNA are not certain, so only TCRdb's listed CDR3 is given. This rearrangement joins TRBV5-1 to TRBJ2-1; whether TRBD1, the table's D call, matches the DNA was not checked. Germline V gene sequence: CDR1 SGHRS, CDR2 YFSETQ. The CDR3 totals 9 residues, both ends included. The CDR3 is CASSLGTGC.

At least ten counts were recorded for this clonotype. V usage is TRBV2 and J usage is TRBJ2-3; a weak D match, TRBD1 (7 bases). V lost 8 bases, J lost 5 bases, and 11 bases lay in between. There are 12 residues in the CDR3. CDR1 is SNHLY, CDR2 FYNNEI, per germline. The CDR3 sequence: CASAGGGDTQYF. The CDR3 bases are TGTGCCAGCGCAGGGGGAGGAGATACGCAGTATTTT.

In regard to this clonotype: A much larger clonotype is one base distant, so this may be a read error. The rearrangement joins TRBV12-3 or TRBV12-4 to TRBJ2-7, with D possibly called TRBD1 or TRBD2 (5 bases each). The CDR3 loop spans 13 amino acids. V shed 6 bases and J shed 7 bases, with 16 bases lying between them. CDR3 region: CASSRDGAWEQYF. CDR3 in DNA: TGTGCCAGCAGCAGAGACGGGGCTTGGGAGCAGTACTTC.

The chain joins TRBV24-1 to TRBJ2-3; D unclear. Trimming removed 4 bases from V and 1 base from J, with 11 bases in between. This CDR3 is 15 amino acids long. Germline CDR1 reads KGHDR; CDR2 reads SFDVKD. CDR3 nucleotides: TGTGCCACCAGTGACTTGCGGACGGGCACAGATACGCAGTATTTT. The encoded protein is CATSDLRTGTDTQYF.

This clonotype was observed a handful of times. The rearrangement joins TRBV11-2 to TRBJ2-5; D gene ambiguous. V was shortened by 6 bases and J by 7 bases, with 12 bases between the two germline ends. This CDR3 spans 12 amino acids. Germline V gene lookup returns CDR1 SGHAT and CDR2 FQNNGV. The CDR3 spells CASRKLSGTQYF. CDR3 DNA sequence: TGTGCCAGCAGAAAGCTTTCGGGGACCCAGTACTTC.

This clonotype has a handful of counts. V usage is TRBV6-1 and J usage is TRBJ2-7; tentative D call: TRBD1 (6 bases). V was shortened by 5 bases and J by 1 base, with 18 bases between the two germline ends. The CDR3 covers 16 residues. Germline V lookup: CDR1 MNHNS, CDR2 SASEGT. Here the CDR3 DNA reads TGTGCCAGCAGTTACCAACTGGGACAAGGATCCTACGAGCAGTACTTC. It is translated as CASSYQLGQGSYEQYF.

In its sample, this clonotype was seen a few times. The chain links TRBV19 to TRBJ2-3, with a tentative D call TRBD2 (5 bases). V was shortened by 3 bases and J by 4 bases, with 8 bases between the two germline ends. This CDR3 spans 13 amino acids. Germline CDR1 and CDR2: LNHDA and SQIVND (reference sequence). The chain's CDR3 is CASSIREPDTQYF. CDR3 nucleotides: TGTGCCAGTAGTATCCGGGAACCAGATACGCAGTATTTT.

The J gene is TRBJ2-3, the V gene TRBV27; 12 positions agree with TRBD1. V trimming: 7 bases; J trimming: 4 bases; junction bases outside the gene matches: 3. Germline V gene data show CDR1 as MNHEY and CDR2 as SMNVEV (reference sequence). The CDR3 contains 14 residues. The CDR3 region is CASTGTGGPDTQYF. The CDR3 DNA is TGTGCCAGCACGGGGACAGGGGGCCCAGATACGCAGTATTTT.

This clonotype was seen repeatedly, ten times or more. The J gene is TRBJ1-2, the V gene TRBV28; 10 bases map to TRBD1. V lost 2 bases and J lost 2; bases outside the gene matches: 5. The CDR3 totals 16 residues. Germline loops: CDR1 MDHEN, CDR2 SYDVKM. CDR3 amino acids: CASSLAGTGANYGYTF. Written as DNA, the CDR3 is TGTGCCAGCAGTTTAGCCGGGACAGGGGCCAACTATGGCTACACCTTC.

The rearrangement links TRBV12-5 to TRBJ2-7, with a possible D match to TRBD1 (5 bases). Germline V lookup: CDR1 LGHNT, CDR2 FRNRAP. The CDR3 is made up of 14 amino acids. The V end lost 4 bases, the J end lost 2 bases, and 12 bases lay between the germline ends. This CDR3 is CASGSGATAYEQYF. In DNA form, the CDR3 reads TGTGCTAGTGGTTCTGGGGCTACCGCCTACGAGCAGTACTTC.

This clonotype has at least ten counts. The chain carries TRBV28 and TRBJ1-2; D might be TRBD1 (5 bases). The CDR3 runs 13 residues. Trimming took 3 bases from V and 8 from J, leaving 13 bases between them. CDR1 MDHEN and CDR2 SYDVKM come from the germline V gene. CDR3 bases: TGTGCCAGCAGTTTCTTCCCTCGGGGCGGCTACACCTTC. Protein: CASSFFPRGGYTF.